These 26 T cell receptor beta chains share one sample of origin, sequenced in a study of human CD8 memory T cell subsets. Progenitor exhausted-like CD8+ memory cells (TPEX) were CCR7+ PD-1+ TIGIT+. Libraries of TCR beta chains were produced by 5' RACE (UMI-labeled). TCRdb reprocessed the 5' RACE reads and keeps a single row for each CDR3 protein, giving no DNA. This sample's table reports 6,000 to 9,500 distinct CDR3 sequences. Sequencing was done on a sample of CD8+ T cells from PBMCs. The receptors stem from a human donor in good health.

CDR3 protein: CASSLATGGGDEQFF. The chain has TRBV11-2 and TRBJ2-1; the D call from TCRdb, TRBD1, cannot be confirmed without DNA. Per the germline V gene, CDR1 is SGHAT and CDR2 is FQNNGV. This CDR3 contains 15 residues.

The chain joins TRBV12-3 or TRBV12-4 to TRBJ2-1. The CDR3 has 12 amino acids. The CDR3 here is CASSRTAEEQFF.

The chain has TRBV27 and TRBJ1-2; TCRdb indicates TRBD1, and absent DNA this call remains unverified. Germline V gene lookup returns CDR1 MNHEY and CDR2 SMNVEV (reference sequence). The CDR3 extends over 15 amino acids. The CDR3: CASSNVPDGYYGYTF.

The rearrangement joins TRBV12-3 or TRBV12-4 to TRBJ1-2; the D gene TCRdb calls, TRBD1, cannot be checked with no DNA. This CDR3 has 16 amino acids. CDR3 residues: CASSSIRQGPSYGYTF.

The chain couples TRBV29-1 to TRBJ2-1. CDR1 and CDR2 from the germline V gene are SQVTM and ANQGSEA. CDR3 length: 14 amino acids. This CDR3 reads CSVESKWAYNEQFF.

V gene TRBV7-8 combines with J gene TRBJ2-1; there is no DNA to check the TCRdb D call of TRBD2. Per the germline V gene, CDR1 is SGHVS and CDR2 is FQNEAQ. The CDR3 totals 13 residues. The CDR3 reads CASRGRTYNEQFF.

The chain couples TRBV9 to TRBJ2-1; TCRdb gives TRBD1 as the D gene, but with no DNA this cannot be confirmed. Per the germline V gene, CDR1 is SGDLS and CDR2 is YYNGEE. The CDR3 consists of 17 residues. The CDR3 region is CASSVAGQPRPDNEQFF.

By frequency, this clonotype is medium-sized. The V call is TRBV29-1, the J call TRBJ1-1; checking the TCRdb D call of TRBD1 is not possible without DNA. The CDR3 covers 17 residues. Germline loops: CDR1 SQVTM, CDR2 ANQGSEA. Here the CDR3 reads CSGGPETGGIMNTEAFF.

The gene calls are TRBV27 and TRBJ2-7; the TRBD2 assignment by TCRdb is unverifiable without DNA. This CDR3 is built from 15 residues. Germline V CDR1 and CDR2: MNHEY, SMNVEV (reference sequence). The CDR3 loop reads CASSSLRRSSYEQYF.

This chain connects TRBV30 to TRBJ2-7; the D call from TCRdb, TRBD1, cannot be confirmed without DNA. CDR1 and CDR2 from the germline V gene are GTSNPN and SVGIG (reference sequence). This CDR3 has 14 amino acids. The CDR3 sequence is CAWSVGARGDEQYF. The whole variable domain, filled in from reference TRBV30 and TRBJ2-7, reads SQTIHQWPATLVQPVGSPLSLECTVEGTSNPNLYWYRQAAGRGLQLLFYSVGIGQISSEVPQNLSASRPQDRQFILSSKKLLLSDSGFYLCAWSVGARGDEQYFGPGTRLTVT.

The rearrangement links TRBV12-3 or TRBV12-4 to TRBJ2-1. This CDR3 comprises 11 residues. The CDR3 sequence is CASRQYNEQFF.

V usage is TRBV29-1 and J usage is TRBJ2-7; TCRdb designates TRBD2, a call that cannot be tested without DNA. The CDR3 spans 14 residues. Per germline, CDR1 SQVTM and CDR2 ANQGSEA. The CDR3 protein is CSVVATSGSYEQYF.

The chain combines TRBV11-2 with TRBJ2-3; the D gene TCRdb calls, TRBD1, cannot be checked with no DNA. Per the germline V gene, CDR1 is SGHAT and CDR2 is FQNNGV. CDR3 length: 16 residues. The CDR3 sequence is CASSLYAGTITDTQYF. Full variable domain (rest looked up from reference TRBV11-2 and TRBJ2-3): EAGVAQSPRYKIIEKRQSVAFWCNPISGHATLYWYQQILGQGPKLLIQFQNNGVVDDSQLPKDRFSAERLKGVDSTLKIQPAKLEDSAVYLCASSLYAGTITDTQYFGPGTRLTVL.

This clonotype is called medium-sized based on its frequency. The genes are TRBV29-1 and TRBJ2-1; without DNA, the TCRdb call of TRBD2 cannot be checked. The CDR3 loop spans 15 amino acids. Germline V gene data show CDR1 as SQVTM and CDR2 as ANQGSEA. CDR3 loop: CSVDNPKREKNEQFF.

This chain joins TRBV3-1 and TRBJ1-1. CDR1 is LGHDT and CDR2 is YNNKEL in the germline V gene (reference sequence). The CDR3 is made up of 13 amino acids. The CDR3 sequence is CASSQILAGEAFF.

The chain joins TRBV2 to TRBJ2-3; absent DNA, TCRdb's TRBD2 call cannot be checked. Germline V gene data show CDR1 as SNHLY and CDR2 as FYNNEI. The CDR3 totals 16 residues. CDR3 amino acids: CASSEALAGVTDTQYF.

This clonotype ranks as medium-sized in terms of frequency. J is TRBJ1-1 and V is TRBV3-1; TCRdb proposes TRBD1, but this gene call is untestable without DNA. CDR3 length: 16 amino acids. CDR1 LGHDT and CDR2 YNNKEL come from the germline V gene (reference sequence). The CDR3 spells CASSEGTPTSNTEAFF.

Measured by frequency, this clonotype is large. CDR3 amino acids: CSVEEDSGGTRETQYF. V gene TRBV29-1 combines with J gene TRBJ2-5; TCRdb's D call, TRBD2, is unchecked because there is no DNA. The CDR3 is 16 residues long. Looked up from germline, CDR1 is SQVTM and CDR2 is ANQGSEA.

This chain connects TRBV29-1 to TRBJ2-3; checking the TCRdb D call of TRBD2 is not possible without DNA. This CDR3 contains 15 residues. The germline CDR1 and CDR2 sequences are SQVTM and ANQGSEA. The CDR3 sequence: CSVLRVAGVTDTQYF.

The V gene is TRBV19, the J gene TRBJ2-5; the D gene TCRdb calls, TRBD1, cannot be checked with no DNA. Germline V CDR1 and CDR2: LNHDA, SQIVND (reference sequence). The CDR3 runs to 17 residues. The CDR3: CASSISLDRGFQETQYF.

In terms of frequency, this clonotype is medium-sized. This chain uses TRBV6-5 with TRBJ2-7; the TRBD2 assignment by TCRdb is unverifiable without DNA. The CDR3 has 15 amino acids. Looked up from germline, CDR1 is MNHEY and CDR2 is SVGAGI. CDR3: CASTPGLAETYEQYF.

This sequence joins TRBV6-2 or TRBV6-3 and TRBJ2-1; TCRdb returns TRBD1, unconfirmable since there is no DNA. The V gene's germline CDR1 is MNHEY and CDR2 SVGEGT. CDR3 size: 16 residues. CDR3 residues: CASSYSPALASNEQFF.

By frequency, this clonotype is medium-sized (0.01 to 0.1%). This chain connects TRBV4-2 to TRBJ2-7. The germline CDR1 and CDR2 sequences are LGHNA and YNFKEQ. The CDR3 totals 11 residues. The CDR3 sequence is CASSLGYEQYF.

This clonotype is identified as medium-sized from frequency. The chain joins TRBV4-1 to TRBJ2-7; lacking DNA, the TRBD1 call made by TCRdb goes unchecked. The CDR3 covers 14 residues. CDR1 and CDR2 from the germline V gene are MGHRA and YSYEKL. CDR3 residues: CASSQRDGAYEQYF.

This sequence joins TRBV27 and TRBJ1-1; TCRdb's D call, TRBD1, is unchecked because there is no DNA. The germline V gene has CDR1 MNHEY and CDR2 SMNVEV (reference sequence). The CDR3 length is 14 residues. CDR3: CASSWTGAATEAFF.

This chain links TRBV13 with TRBJ2-5; TCRdb proposes TRBD2, but this gene call is untestable without DNA. This CDR3 spans 16 amino acids. Germline CDR1 PRHDT, CDR2 FYEKMQ (reference sequence). The CDR3 loop reads CASSLGIGPSGLSQYF. Filled out from reference TRBV13 and TRBJ2-5, the complete variable domain reads AAGVIQSPRHLIKEKRETATLKCYPIPRHDTVYWYQQGPGQDPQFLISFYEKMQSDKGSIPDRFSAQQFSDYHSELNMSSLELGDSALYFCASSLGIGPSGLSQYFGPGTRLLVL.